This entry features one T cell receptor beta chain sequence. This CDR3 contains 15 residues. Germline loops: CDR1 SGHAT, CDR2 FQNNGV. The V end lost 3 bases, the J end lost 4 bases, and 13 bases lay between the germline ends. Sequencing used immunoSEQ multiplex PCR; TCRdb keeps in-frame clones, though not all of them. Of under 55,000 clones listed, around 80% are singletons. This sample was taken from a study of control samples from healthy donors and cancer patients. The J gene is TRBJ2-1, the V gene TRBV11-2, with TRBD2 as a possible D gene (6 bases). Sequencing was performed on blood. This clonotype originated in a man between 65 and 85 years old in good health. The CDR3 region is CASSFQGGGYNEQFF. The DNA of the CDR3 is TGTGCCAGCAGCTTTCAGGGCGGAGGGTACAATGAGCAGTTCTTC. The whole variable domain, filled in from reference TRBV11-2 and TRBJ2-1, reads EAGVAQSPRYKIIEKRQSVAFWCNPISGHATLYWYQQILGQGPKLLIQFQNNGVVDDSQLPKDRFSAERLKGVDSTLKIQPAKLEDSAVYLCASSFQGGGYNEQFFGPGTRLTVL.